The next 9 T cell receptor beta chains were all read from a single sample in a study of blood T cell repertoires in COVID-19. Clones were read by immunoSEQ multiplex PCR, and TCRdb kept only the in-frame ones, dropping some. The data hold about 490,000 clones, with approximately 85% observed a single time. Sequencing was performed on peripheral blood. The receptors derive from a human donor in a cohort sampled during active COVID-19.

The CDR3 DNA sequence: TGTGCCACCAGTGATGCGGGACAGACCCCTTCCTACAATGAGCAGTTCTTC. Its protein product is CATSDAGQTPSYNEQFF. The V and J genes are TRBV24-1 and TRBJ2-1; the D gene is possibly TRBD1 (7 bases). This CDR3 contains 17 residues. Looked up from germline, CDR1 is KGHDR and CDR2 is SFDVKD. Trimming shortened V by 3 bases and J by 1 base, and 15 bases separated the two germline ends.

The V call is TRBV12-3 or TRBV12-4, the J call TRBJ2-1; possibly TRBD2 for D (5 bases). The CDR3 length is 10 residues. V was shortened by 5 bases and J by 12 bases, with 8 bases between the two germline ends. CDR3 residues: CASSTEGQFF. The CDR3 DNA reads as TGTGCCAGCAGTACCGAGGGGCAGTTCTTC.

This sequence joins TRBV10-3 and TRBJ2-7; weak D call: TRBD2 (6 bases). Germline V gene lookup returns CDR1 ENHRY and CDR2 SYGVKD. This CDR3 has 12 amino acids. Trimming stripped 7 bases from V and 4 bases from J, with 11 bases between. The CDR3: CAITPLAYEQYF. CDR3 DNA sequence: TGTGCCATCACCCCCCTAGCGTACGAGCAGTACTTC.

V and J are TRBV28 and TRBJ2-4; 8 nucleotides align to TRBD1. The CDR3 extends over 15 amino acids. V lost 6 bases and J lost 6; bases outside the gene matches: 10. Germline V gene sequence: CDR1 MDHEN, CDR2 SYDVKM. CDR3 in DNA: TGTGCCAGCAGCAAGACAGGGGCACACGGAAACATTCAGTACTTC. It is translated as CASSKTGAHGNIQYF.

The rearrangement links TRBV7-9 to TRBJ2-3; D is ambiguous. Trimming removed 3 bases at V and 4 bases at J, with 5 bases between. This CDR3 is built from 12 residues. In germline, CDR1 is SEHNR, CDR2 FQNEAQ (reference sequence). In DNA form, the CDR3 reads TGTGCCAGCAGCTTGAGTGCAGATACGCAGTATTTT. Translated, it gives CASSLSADTQYF. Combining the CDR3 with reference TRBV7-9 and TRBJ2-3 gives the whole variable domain DTGVSQNPRHKITKRGQNVTFRCDPISEHNRLYWYRQTLGQGPEFLTYFQNEAQLEKSRLLSDRFSAERPKGSFSTLEIQRTEQGDSAMYLCASSLSADTQYFGPGTRLTVL.

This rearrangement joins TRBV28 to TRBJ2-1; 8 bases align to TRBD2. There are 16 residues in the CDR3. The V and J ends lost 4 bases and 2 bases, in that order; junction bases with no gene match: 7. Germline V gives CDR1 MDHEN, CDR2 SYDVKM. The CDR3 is CASSSRLARTYNEQFF. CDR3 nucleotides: TGTGCCAGCAGTTCCCGACTAGCGCGGACCTACAATGAGCAGTTCTTC.

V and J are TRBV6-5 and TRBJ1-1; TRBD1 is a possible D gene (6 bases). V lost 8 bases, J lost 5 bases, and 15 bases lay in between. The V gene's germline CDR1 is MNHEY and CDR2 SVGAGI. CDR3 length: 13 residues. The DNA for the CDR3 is TGTGCCAGCCGAGGACAGTTCAGAACTGAAGCTTTCTTT. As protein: CASRGQFRTEAFF.

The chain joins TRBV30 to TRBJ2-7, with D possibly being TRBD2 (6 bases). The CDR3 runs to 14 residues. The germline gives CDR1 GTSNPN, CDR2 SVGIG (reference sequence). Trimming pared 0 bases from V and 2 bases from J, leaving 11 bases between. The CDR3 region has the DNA TGTGCCTGGAGTGTGCGCGGGGTCCCCTACGAGCAGTACTTC. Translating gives CAWSVRGVPYEQYF.

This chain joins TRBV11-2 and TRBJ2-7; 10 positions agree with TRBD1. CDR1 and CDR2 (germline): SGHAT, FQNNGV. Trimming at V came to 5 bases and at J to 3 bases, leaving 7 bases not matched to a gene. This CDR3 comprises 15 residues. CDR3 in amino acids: CASSPRQGANYEQYF. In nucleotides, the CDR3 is TGTGCCAGCAGCCCTCGACAGGGGGCCAACTACGAGCAGTACTTC.